The 30 T cell receptor beta chains presented below share a single source sample, sequenced in a study of cytomegalovirus exposure and HLA in healthy donors. The study ran its PCR with 60 Vbeta and 13 Jbeta primers. This table comes from immunoSEQ multiplex PCR, and its TCRdb copy is limited to in-frame clones, with some not included. The sample contains around 140,000 clones, under 85% of which appear only once. The sequencing input was PBMCs. These receptor sequences come from a male donor in good health and CMV-seropositive.

The V call is TRBV10-3, the J call TRBJ1-1; D is ambiguous. The V end was cut by 7 bases, the J end by 3 bases, with 15 bases between. The CDR3 length is 14 residues. Germline values: CDR1 ENHRY, CDR2 SYGVKD. CDR3 bases: TGTGCCATCACCTTCGGTCCGGGAGACACTGAAGCTTTCTTT. It encodes CAITFGPGDTEAFF.

This chain connects TRBV29-1 to TRBJ2-1; 11 nucleotides agree with TRBD2. Per the germline V gene, CDR1 is SQVTM and CDR2 is ANQGSEA. The CDR3 loop spans 13 amino acids. After removal of 7 bases from V and 5 bases from J, the junction contained 4 bases not matched to a gene. For the CDR3, the DNA is TGCAGCGCTGGACTAGCGGGTAACAATGAGCAGTTCTTC. This gives the protein CSAGLAGNNEQFF.

This rearrangement joins TRBV28 to TRBJ1-1, with unresolved D. Per the germline V gene, CDR1 is MDHEN and CDR2 is SYDVKM. Trimming left V 5 bases short and J 6 bases short, with 16 bases between. The CDR3 contains 14 residues. This chain's CDR3 is CASSPRGGWAEAFF. In DNA form, the CDR3 reads TGTGCCAGCAGTCCCCGGGGAGGGTGGGCTGAAGCTTTCTTT.

The gene calls are TRBV7-9 and TRBJ2-6, with 8 bases matching TRBD1. CDR3 length: 18 residues. In germline, CDR1 is SEHNR, CDR2 FQNEAQ (reference sequence). Trimming removed 5 bases from V and 2 bases from J; junction bases left unmatched: 11. The CDR3: CASSPTRSQGAGANVLTF. The CDR3 region has the DNA TGTGCCAGCAGCCCTACGCGTTCACAGGGGGCTGGGGCCAACGTCCTGACTTTC.

With regard to this clone: Sequence at one end of the junction differs from germline and may be a read error. The chain is built from TRBV7-9 and TRBJ2-1; a possible D gene is TRBD2 (6 bases). In germline, CDR1 is SEHNR, CDR2 FQNEAQ (reference sequence). The CDR3 spans 16 residues. The CDR3 loop is CSSSLGRGRSYNEQFF. The CDR3 DNA reads as TGTTCCAGCAGCTTAGGGCGGGGCCGCTCCTACAATGAGCAGTTCTTC.

The gene calls are TRBV5-8 and TRBJ1-4; a weak D match, TRBD1 (6 bases). Germline V gene data show CDR1 as SGHTS and CDR2 as YDEGEE. The CDR3 length is 16 residues. V shed 4 bases and J shed 5 bases, with 18 bases lying between them. This CDR3 is CASSKGVKDGNEKLFF. CDR3 nucleotides: TGTGCCAGCAGCAAGGGGGTAAAAGACGGAAATGAAAAACTGTTTTTT. Based on the CDR3 plus reference TRBV5-8 and TRBJ1-4, the full variable domain is EAGVTQSPTHLIKTRGQQATLRCSPISGHTSVYWYQQALGLGLQFLLWYDEGEERNRGNFPPRFSGRQFPNYSSELNVNALELEDSALYLCASSKGVKDGNEKLFFGSGTQLSVL.

CDR3 bases: TGTGCCAGCAGTTTCCCCGGAACTAATGAAAAACTGTTTTTT. Its protein is CASSFPGTNEKLFF. The chain has TRBV28 and TRBJ1-4; D gene uncertain. The V gene lost 3 bases and the J gene lost 1 base, with 6 bases spanning the gap. CDR1 MDHEN and CDR2 SYDVKM come from the germline V gene. This CDR3 contains 14 residues.

Comments on this clone: A read error may produce the germline difference seen at one junction end. V and J are TRBV7-9 and TRBJ1-1, with D perhaps matching TRBD1 (5 bases). CDR1 is SEHNR and CDR2 is FQNEAQ in the germline V gene (reference sequence). The CDR3 is made up of 14 amino acids. The CDR3 loop is CSSTTHQGNTEAFF. The CDR3 DNA is TGTTCCAGCACGACCCACCAGGGGAACACTGAAGCTTTCTTT.

This clone was seen once. The chain carries TRBV2 and TRBJ2-1; 9 nucleotides agree with TRBD2. Germline V gives CDR1 SNHLY, CDR2 FYNNEI. The junction had 1 base not matched to a gene; V was cut back by 2 bases and J by 2 bases. CDR3 size: 15 residues. Here the CDR3 reads CASSELAGTYNEQFF. The CDR3, as DNA: TGTGCCAGCAGTGAACTAGCGGGGACCTACAATGAGCAGTTCTTC.

The chain links TRBV5-6 to TRBJ2-2, with 8 bases that match TRBD2. The V gene's germline CDR1 is SGHDT and CDR2 YYEEEE. The CDR3 has 16 amino acids. The J segment lost 2 bases and the V segment lost 0 bases, leaving 3 bases of the junction unmatched. CDR3 coding DNA: TGTGCCAGCAGCTTGGGACTAGCGCCAAACACCGGGGAGCTGTTTTTT. Residues: CASSLGLAPNTGELFF.

This chain links TRBV15 with TRBJ2-7; 10 nucleotides match TRBD2. Germline CDR1 is LNHNV and CDR2 is YYDKDF (reference sequence). The CDR3 runs 17 residues. V shed 0 bases, J shed 4 bases, and the junction held 9 bases outside the gene matches. In DNA, the CDR3 is TGTGCCACCAGCAGAGAGGGCCCTCGGACTAGCGGTTACGAGCAGTACTTC. The encoded protein is CATSREGPRTSGYEQYF.

As for this clone: Other DNA sequences in the sample encode the same CDR3. The CDR3 loop reads CASSRDRVYEQYF. CDR3 coding DNA: TGCGCCAGCAGCCGGGACAGGGTCTACGAGCAGTACTTC. The rearrangement links TRBV5-1 to TRBJ2-5; 9 positions match TRBD1. The end of the DNA fits TRBJ2-7 better, so the J call may be wrong. Germline CDR1 and CDR2: SGHRS and YFSETQ. The CDR3 loop spans 13 amino acids.

In this sample, this clone turned up a few times. CDR3 nucleotide sequence: TGTGCCAGCAGCTTACCAGCCTACGAGCAGTACTTC. This encodes CASSLPAYEQYF. The genes are TRBV7-8 and TRBJ2-7; unclear D gene. V lost 2 bases and J lost 2, with 4 bases in between. The length of the CDR3 is 12 residues. Looked up from germline, CDR1 is SGHVS and CDR2 is FQNEAQ.

The chain combines TRBV2 with TRBJ2-6, with D tentatively TRBD1 (6 bases). V lost 2 bases to trimming and J lost 4 bases, with 9 bases between them. Germline CDR1 is SNHLY and CDR2 is FYNNEI. The CDR3 totals 15 residues. The DNA for the CDR3 is TGTGCCAGCAGTGAATCAGGGGCCGGGGCCAACGTCCTGACTTTC. Translating gives CASSESGAGANVLTF.

The chain employs TRBV2 and TRBJ2-5, with 8 nucleotides matching TRBD1. V shed 6 bases, J shed 7 bases, and the junction held 7 bases outside the gene matches. This CDR3 contains 13 residues. Germline V lookup: CDR1 SNHLY, CDR2 FYNNEI. In DNA form, the CDR3 reads TGTGCCAGCAGGGGAGACAGGGGTGGGACCCAGTACTTC. This gives the protein CASRGDRGGTQYF.

The DNA of the CDR3 is TGTGCCAGCAGCCAAAGACAGGGCGCGAACACTGAAGCTTTCTTT. It specifies CASSQRQGANTEAFF. This rearrangement joins TRBV5-4 to TRBJ1-1, with 7 bases that match TRBD1. The V gene's germline CDR1 is SGHNT and CDR2 YYREEE (reference sequence). The CDR3 has 15 residues. V was clipped by 4 bases and J by 1 base; unmatched bases: 7.

Concerning this clone itself: Other DNA sequences from this sample encode an identical CDR3 as well. The chain combines TRBV20-1 with TRBJ1-4; 7 positions match TRBD1. This CDR3 has 11 amino acids. The germline CDR1 and CDR2 sequences are DFQATT and SNEGSKA (reference sequence). The trim removed 6 bases at V and 7 bases at J, leaving 2 bases unmatched. The CDR3 here is CSAPGGEKLFF. For the CDR3, the DNA is TGCAGTGCCCCAGGGGGTGAAAAACTGTTTTTT.

This sequence joins TRBV2 and TRBJ2-5, with no clear D. Germline assignment: CDR1 SNHLY and CDR2 FYNNEI. This CDR3 spans 13 amino acids. The ends were cut back, 7 bases at V and 3 bases at J, with 12 bases in the middle. The CDR3 sequence is CASKRPSKETQYF. In nucleotides, the CDR3 is TGTGCCAGCAAACGTCCCTCTAAAGAGACCCAGTACTTC.

This clone was detected only a few times. This chain uses TRBV19 with TRBJ2-2; TRBD2 matches at 14 bases. Germline V gene lookup returns CDR1 LNHDA and CDR2 SQIVND (reference sequence). The CDR3 runs to 21 residues. V was pared by 0 bases and J by 7 bases, with 16 bases of the junction left unmatched. CDR3 in DNA: TGTGCCAGTAGTATAGATCCGACAGGGGAGGGACTAGCGGGAGTTCACGGGGAGCTGTTTTTT. It encodes CASSIDPTGEGLAGVHGELFF.

This clone showed up just a few times. This rearrangement joins TRBV6-5 to TRBJ1-1; 9 nucleotides line up with TRBD1. This CDR3 has 13 amino acids. CDR1 is MNHEY and CDR2 is SVGAGI in the germline V gene. V lost 6 bases to trimming and J lost 6 bases; unmatched junction nucleotides: 5. The CDR3 nucleotides are TGTGCCAGCAGGGGGACAGGGATCCCTGAAGCTTTCTTT. Protein sequence: CASRGTGIPEAFF.

V gene TRBV5-4 combines with J gene TRBJ2-5, with D perhaps matching TRBD2 (6 bases). The germline gives CDR1 SGHNT, CDR2 YYREEE (reference sequence). Trimming pared 5 bases from V and 2 bases from J, leaving 16 bases between. The CDR3 is 15 residues long. The CDR3 DNA sequence: TGTGCCAGCAGTCGTACCGCGGGAAGGCAAGAGACCCAGTACTTC. This sequence encodes CASSRTAGRQETQYF. Supplemented by reference TRBV5-4 and TRBJ2-5, the full variable domain reads ETGVTQSPTHLIKTRGQQVTLRCSSQSGHNTVSWYQQALGQGPQFIFQYYREEENGRGNFPPRFSGLQFPNYSSELNVNALELDDSALYLCASSRTAGRQETQYFGPGTRLLVL.

Details on this clone: Other DNA variants within this sample encode the same CDR3. This chain connects TRBV10-3 to TRBJ2-2; 11 bases line up with TRBD1. With 6 bases clipped from V and 5 bases from J, the junction kept 2 bases outside the gene matches. CDR1 is ENHRY and CDR2 is SYGVKD in the germline V gene. This CDR3 comprises 14 residues. CDR3 nucleotide sequence: TGTGCCATCAGGGGGACAGGGGGAACCGGGGAGCTGTTTTTT. Protein product: CAIRGTGGTGELFF.

This clone has a single count. V gene TRBV5-1 combines with J gene TRBJ1-4; 11 bases are shared with TRBD1. This CDR3 region has 12 residues. V gave up 8 bases and J gave up 8 bases; unmatched junction bases: 2. Germline V gives CDR1 SGHRS, CDR2 YFSETQ. CDR3: CASGTGGEKLFF. CDR3 sequence (DNA): TGCGCCAGTGGGACAGGGGGAGAAAAACTGTTTTTT. Looking up the rest from reference TRBV5-1 and TRBJ1-4 gives the full variable domain: KAGVTQTPRYLIKTRGQQVTLSCSPISGHRSVSWYQQTPGQGLQFLFEYFSETQRNKGNFPGRFSGRQFSNSRSEMNVSTLELGDSALYLCASGTGGEKLFFGSGTQLSVL.

The chain joins TRBV5-1 to TRBJ2-1; a possible D gene is TRBD2 (6 bases). The V gene's germline CDR1 is SGHRS and CDR2 YFSETQ. V lost 0 bases to trimming and J lost 5 bases, with 18 bases between them. There are 17 residues in the CDR3. The CDR3, as DNA: TGCGCCAGCAGCTTGGAAGTGGTGGCGCCGGGGGACAATGAGCAGTTCTTC. Translating it yields CASSLEVVAPGDNEQFF. Supplemented by reference TRBV5-1 and TRBJ2-1, the full variable domain reads KAGVTQTPRYLIKTRGQQVTLSCSPISGHRSVSWYQQTPGQGLQFLFEYFSETQRNKGNFPGRFSGRQFSNSRSEMNVSTLELGDSALYLCASSLEVVAPGDNEQFFGPGTRLTVL.

The J gene is TRBJ1-1, the V gene TRBV5-4, with 9 bases identical to TRBD1. CDR3 length: 15 residues. J was trimmed by 7 bases and V by 5 bases; bases with no gene match: 12. Germline V CDR1 and CDR2: SGHNT, YYREEE (reference sequence). CDR3 residues: CASRMRDRVMDEAFF. The CDR3 DNA follows: TGTGCCAGCAGGATGAGGGACAGGGTGATGGATGAAGCTTTCTTT.

V gene TRBV15 combines with J gene TRBJ1-5; tentatively, D is TRBD1 (6 bases). The V gene lost 3 bases and the J gene lost 4 bases, with 16 bases spanning the gap. The germline V gene encodes CDR1 LNHNV and CDR2 YYDKDF (reference sequence). CDR3 length equals 16 residues. CDR3 loop: CATSSTRQVWNQPQHF. Written as DNA, the CDR3 is TGTGCCACCAGCAGCACCCGACAGGTGTGGAATCAGCCCCAGCATTTT.

As for this clone: Relative to the germline gene, one junction end is altered; a read error may explain this. This sequence joins TRBV7-9 and TRBJ1-5; D is possibly TRBD1 (6 bases). The CDR3 is made up of 12 amino acids. Germline V gene sequence: CDR1 SEHNR, CDR2 FQNEAQ (reference sequence). CDR3 bases: TGTTCCAGCAGCTCACAGGGTCAGCCCCAGCATTTT. Translating gives CSSSSQGQPQHF.

The chain uses TRBV2 and TRBJ1-1, with TRBD1 matching 7 bases. V lost 4 bases and J lost 3; bases outside the gene matches: 5. Per the germline V gene, CDR1 is SNHLY and CDR2 is FYNNEI. CDR3 size: 14 residues. In DNA, the CDR3 is TGTGCCAGCAGTGGGCGAGGACAGGACACTGAAGCTTTCTTT. Protein: CASSGRGQDTEAFF. Full variable domain (missing parts from reference TRBV2 and TRBJ1-1): EPEVTQTPSHQVTQMGQEVILRCVPISNHLYFYWYRQILGQKVEFLVSFYNNEISEKSEIFDDQFSVERPDGSNFTLKIRSTKLEDSAMYFCASSGRGQDTEAFFGQGTRLTVV.

This rearrangement joins TRBV11-2 to TRBJ1-2; D is possibly TRBD1 (6 bases). CDR1 and CDR2 (germline): SGHAT, FQNNGV. V was trimmed by 5 bases and J by 3 bases, leaving 19 bases between them. The CDR3 is 16 residues long. Here the CDR3 DNA reads TGTGCCAGCAGCCTAGGTACGGGACAAGGGGACTATGGCTACACCTTC. It codes for CASSLGTGQGDYGYTF.

This chain uses TRBV7-9 with TRBJ2-1; 7 nucleotides line up with TRBD1. Germline lookup yields CDR1 SEHNR and CDR2 FQNEAQ (reference sequence). The ends lost 3 bases at V and 8 bases at J; junction bases unmatched: 7. CDR3 size: 14 residues. The CDR3 sequence: CASSFDRAGDEQFF. Written as DNA, the CDR3 is TGTGCCAGCAGCTTTGACAGGGCGGGTGATGAGCAGTTCTTC.